This T cell receptor beta chain was obtained from a study of PD-L1 blockade in urothelial cancer. As for the study in general: Of some 28 patients, some 24 were males with bladder-origin urothelial cancer. Treatment start was followed by blood analysis at 3 weeks (second dose) and again at 6 weeks. Blood gave a median approximately 140,000 T cells.

The time point here: pretreatment peripheral blood. Pretreatment sampling and on-treatment sampling together yielded between 1 and 8 samples for each patient. This CDR3 has 13 residues. With 5 bases removed from V and 1 base from J, the gap between germline ends came to 12 bases. Germline lookup yields CDR1 GTSNPN and CDR2 SVGIG (reference sequence). Sequencing used immunoSEQ multiplex PCR; TCRdb keeps in-frame clones, though not all of them. The repertoire has roughly 43,000 clones, around 84% of them found once; the top ten carry roughly 17%. This chain connects TRBV30 to TRBJ2-7; a weak D match, TRBD1 (5 bases). Sequenced material: PBMCs, taken around atezolizumab (anti-PD-L1) treatment. This clonotype originated in a man aged 55-75 years with urothelial cancer. CDR3 region: CAWGTGHSYEQYF. CDR3 DNA sequence: TGTGCCTGGGGCACCGGACATTCCTACGAGCAGTACTTC.